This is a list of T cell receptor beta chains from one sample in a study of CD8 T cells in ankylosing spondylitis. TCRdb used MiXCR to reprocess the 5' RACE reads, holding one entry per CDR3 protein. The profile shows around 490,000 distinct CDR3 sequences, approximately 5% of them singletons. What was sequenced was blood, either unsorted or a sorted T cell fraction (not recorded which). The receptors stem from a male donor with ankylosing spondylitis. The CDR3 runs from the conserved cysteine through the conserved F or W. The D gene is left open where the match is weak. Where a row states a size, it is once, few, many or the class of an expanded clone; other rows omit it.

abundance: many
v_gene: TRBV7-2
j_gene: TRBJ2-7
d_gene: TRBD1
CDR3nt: TGTGCCAGCAGCTTCGGACAGGAATCCTACGAGCAGTACTTC
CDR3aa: CASSFGQESYEQYF

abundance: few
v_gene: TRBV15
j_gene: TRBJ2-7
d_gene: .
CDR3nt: TGTGCCACCAGCAGAGATTCAGGGTACGAGCAGTACTTC
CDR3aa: CATSRDSGYEQYF

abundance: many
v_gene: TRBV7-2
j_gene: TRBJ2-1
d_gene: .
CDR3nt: TGTGCCAGCAGCGCTTGGCGTGAGCAGTTCTTC
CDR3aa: CASSAWREQFF

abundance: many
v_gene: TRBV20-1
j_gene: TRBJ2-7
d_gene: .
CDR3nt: TGCAGTGCTAGAGATCAGGCGGGTTCCTACGAGCAGTACTTC
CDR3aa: CSARDQAGSYEQYF

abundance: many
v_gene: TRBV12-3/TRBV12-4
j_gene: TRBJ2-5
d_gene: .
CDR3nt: TGTGCCAGCAGGCTAACCCAAGAGACCCAGTACTTC
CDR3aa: CASRLTQETQYF

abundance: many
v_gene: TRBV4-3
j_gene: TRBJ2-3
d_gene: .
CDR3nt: TGCGCCAGCAGCCAAGATTCGGGCACTCTCCGGGATACGCAGTATTTT
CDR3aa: CASSQDSGTLRDTQYF

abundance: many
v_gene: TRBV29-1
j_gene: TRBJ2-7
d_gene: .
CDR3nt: TGCAGCGTTCAACAGGTGGGGGTCGACTACGAGCAGTACTTC
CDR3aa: CSVQQVGVDYEQYF

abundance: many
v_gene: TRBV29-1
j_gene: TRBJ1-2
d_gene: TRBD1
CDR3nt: TGCAGCGTGCGGAGACAGGGGGACTATGGCTACACCTTC
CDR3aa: CSVRRQGDYGYTF

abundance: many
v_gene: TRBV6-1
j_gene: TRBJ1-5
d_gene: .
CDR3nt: TGTGCCAGCACAGGGTATAGCAATCAGCCCCAGCATTTT
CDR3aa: CASTGYSNQPQHF

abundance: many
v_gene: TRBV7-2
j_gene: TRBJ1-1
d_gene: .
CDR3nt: TGTGCCAGCAGCCCTGGGAGGGAGGTCACTGAAGCTTTCTTT
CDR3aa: CASSPGREVTEAFF

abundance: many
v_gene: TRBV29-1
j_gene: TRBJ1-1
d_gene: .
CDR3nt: TGCAGCGTTGGTCAGGGGCTGAGTGGAGGAGCTTTCTTT
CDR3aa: CSVGQGLSGGAFF

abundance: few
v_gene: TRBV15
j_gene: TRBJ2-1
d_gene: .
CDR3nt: TGTGCCACCTCTTTTCTTAGCTCCTACAATGAGCAGTTCTTC
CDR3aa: CATSFLSSYNEQFF

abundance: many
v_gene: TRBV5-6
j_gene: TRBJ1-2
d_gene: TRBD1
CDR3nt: TGTGCCAGCAGCTTGGCAGGGGGCGAGGCCGGCTACACCTTC
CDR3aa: CASSLAGGEAGYTF

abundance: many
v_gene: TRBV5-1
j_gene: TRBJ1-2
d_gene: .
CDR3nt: TGCGCCAGCAGCTTGGAGGCAGGCCGCCATGGCTACACCTTC
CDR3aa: CASSLEAGRHGYTF

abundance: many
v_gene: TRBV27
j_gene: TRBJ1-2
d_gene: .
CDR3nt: TGTGCCAGCAGTTTAAAGGGACGGGTGCCTTATGGCTACACCTTC
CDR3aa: CASSLKGRVPYGYTF

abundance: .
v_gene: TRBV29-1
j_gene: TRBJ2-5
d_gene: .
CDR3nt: TGCAGCGCTAGGGACTTTTCCCAAGAGACCCAGTACTTC
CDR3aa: CSARDFSQETQYF

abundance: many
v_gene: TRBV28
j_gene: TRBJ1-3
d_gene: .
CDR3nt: TGTGCCAGCAGTTTAAGTGGGGCTGGAAACACCATATATTTT
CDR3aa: CASSLSGAGNTIYF

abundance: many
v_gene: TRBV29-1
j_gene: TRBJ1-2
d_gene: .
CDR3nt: TGCAGCGTTGAAAGACGTACCCTAGCAGGCTACACCTTC
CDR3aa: CSVERRTLAGYTF

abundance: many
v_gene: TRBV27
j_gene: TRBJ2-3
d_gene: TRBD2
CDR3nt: TGTGCCAGCAGTTTATCGATAGGCGGGGGGGGCACAGATACGCAGTATTTT
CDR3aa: CASSLSIGGGGTDTQYF

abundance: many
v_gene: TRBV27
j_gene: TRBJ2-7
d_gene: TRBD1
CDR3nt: TGCGCCAGCAGCTGGGACAGGGGGTCCTACGAGCAGTACTTC
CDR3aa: CASSWDRGSYEQYF

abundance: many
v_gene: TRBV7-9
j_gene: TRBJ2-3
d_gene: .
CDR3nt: TGTGCCAGCAGCTTCACCACTAACGCGGGCCTCGAAGATACGCAGTATTTT
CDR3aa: CASSFTTNAGLEDTQYF

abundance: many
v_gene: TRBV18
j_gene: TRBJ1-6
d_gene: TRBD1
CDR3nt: TGTGCCAGCTATACAGGGGGCAAATCACCCCTCCACTTT
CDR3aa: CASYTGGKSPLHF

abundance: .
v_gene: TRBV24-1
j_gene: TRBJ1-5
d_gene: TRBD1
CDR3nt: TGTGCCACCAGTGAGGGGACAGCCAATCAGCCCCAGCATTTT
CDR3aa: CATSEGTANQPQHF

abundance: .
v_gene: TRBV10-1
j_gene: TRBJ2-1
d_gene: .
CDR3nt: TGCGCCAGCAGTTTGGCGGGGTTTAGCTCCTACAATGAGCAGTTCTTC
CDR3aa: CASSLAGFSSYNEQFF

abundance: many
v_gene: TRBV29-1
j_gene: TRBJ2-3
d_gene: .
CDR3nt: TGCAGCGTGCCCCACTGGGGCGGCGATACGCAGTATTTT
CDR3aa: CSVPHWGGDTQYF

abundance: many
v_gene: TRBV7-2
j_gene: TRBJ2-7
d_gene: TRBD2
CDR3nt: TGTGCCAGCAGCTTGGCTAGCGGGTCTACCTACGAGCAGTACTTC
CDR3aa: CASSLASGSTYEQYF

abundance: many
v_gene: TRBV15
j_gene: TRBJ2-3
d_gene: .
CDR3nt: TGTGCCACCAGCACCTCAATTGGGCAGGGAGATACGCAGTATTTT
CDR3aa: CATSTSIGQGDTQYF

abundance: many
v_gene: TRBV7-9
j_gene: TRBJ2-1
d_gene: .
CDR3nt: TGTGCCAGCAGCTTAGGTTACGTGGGATACAATGAGCAGTTCTTC
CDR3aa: CASSLGYVGYNEQFF

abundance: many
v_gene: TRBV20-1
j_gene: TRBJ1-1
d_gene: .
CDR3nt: TGCAGGGGGGGTGGGGACACTGAAGCTTTCTTT
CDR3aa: CRGGGDTEAFF

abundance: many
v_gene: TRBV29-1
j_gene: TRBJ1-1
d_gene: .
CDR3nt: TGCAGCGTCTGGACCCTCACGAACACTGAAGCTTTCTTT
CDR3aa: CSVWTLTNTEAFF

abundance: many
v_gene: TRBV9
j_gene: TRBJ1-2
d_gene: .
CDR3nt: TGTGCCAGCAGCGAGGGACGGGACCCAGGTGGCTACACCTTC
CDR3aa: CASSEGRDPGGYTF

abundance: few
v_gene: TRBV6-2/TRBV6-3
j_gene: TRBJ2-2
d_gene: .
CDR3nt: TGTGCCAGCCGGAGTACCAACACCGGGGAGCTGTTTTTT
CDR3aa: CASRSTNTGELFF

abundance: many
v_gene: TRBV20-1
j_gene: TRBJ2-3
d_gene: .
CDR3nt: TGCAGTGCTACTCCCGGGACTCGTACAGATACGCAGTATTTT
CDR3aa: CSATPGTRTDTQYF

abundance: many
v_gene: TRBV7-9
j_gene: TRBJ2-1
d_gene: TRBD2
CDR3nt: TGTGCCAGCAGCTATCTAGCGGGAGGCAATGAGCAGTTCTTC
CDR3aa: CASSYLAGGNEQFF

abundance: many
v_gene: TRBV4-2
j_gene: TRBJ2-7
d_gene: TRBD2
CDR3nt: TGTGCCAGCAGCCAAGATATGTGGGGACTAGCGGGAGGCCCCTACGAGCAGTACTTC
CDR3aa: CASSQDMWGLAGGPYEQYF

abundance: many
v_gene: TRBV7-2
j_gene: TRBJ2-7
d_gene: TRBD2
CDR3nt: TGTGCCAGCAGCCCGGGACTAGCGGGACAGTACTTC
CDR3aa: CASSPGLAGQYF

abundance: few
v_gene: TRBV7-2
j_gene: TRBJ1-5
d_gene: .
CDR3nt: TGTGCCAGCAGCTTAGCGGCGGGGGTGTATCAGCCCCAGCATTTT
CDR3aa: CASSLAAGVYQPQHF

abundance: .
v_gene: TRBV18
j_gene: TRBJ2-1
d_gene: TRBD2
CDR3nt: TGTGCCAGCTCACCCAGGAACCCAATTCTAGCGGGAGGGCTCAATGAGCAGTTCTTC
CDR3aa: CASSPRNPILAGGLNEQFF

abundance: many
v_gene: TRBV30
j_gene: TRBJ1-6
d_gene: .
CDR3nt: TGTGCCTGGTCGTTCGTAGGCCAAAATTCACCCCTCCACTTT
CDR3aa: CAWSFVGQNSPLHF

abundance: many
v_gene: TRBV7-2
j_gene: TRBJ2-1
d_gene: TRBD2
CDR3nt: TGTGCCAGCACCCAAACCCTAGCGGGGGGTCACAATGAGCAGTTCTTC
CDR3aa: CASTQTLAGGHNEQFF

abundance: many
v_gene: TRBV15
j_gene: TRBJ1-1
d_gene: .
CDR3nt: TGTGCCACCAGCGGGCGAAACTACGGGGACACTGAAGCTTTCTTT
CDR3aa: CATSGRNYGDTEAFF

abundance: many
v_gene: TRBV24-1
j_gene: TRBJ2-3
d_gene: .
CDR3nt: TGTGCCACCAGTGATTTGGCCATATCCGGGTCAGATACGCAGTATTTT
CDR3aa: CATSDLAISGSDTQYF

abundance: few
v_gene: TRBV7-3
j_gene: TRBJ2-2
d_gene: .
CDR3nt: TGTGCCAGCAGCTTAACCGCCAGGGGGGAGCTGTTTTTT
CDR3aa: CASSLTARGELFF

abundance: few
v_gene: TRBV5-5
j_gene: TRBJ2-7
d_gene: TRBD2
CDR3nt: TGTGCCAGCAGCTTGGGGCTAGCGGGAGGGCCGGGCTACGAGCAGTACTTC
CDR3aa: CASSLGLAGGPGYEQYF

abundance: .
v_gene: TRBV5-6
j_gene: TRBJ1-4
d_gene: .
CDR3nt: TGTGCCAGCAGCCCCGAGCTCTCGGGGAGGACTAATGAAAAACTGTTTTTT
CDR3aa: CASSPELSGRTNEKLFF

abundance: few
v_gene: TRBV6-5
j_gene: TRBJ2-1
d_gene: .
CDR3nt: TGTGCCAGCAGTTACGGTTTTCTTCGGGGCTTCAATGAGCAGTTCTTC
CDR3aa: CASSYGFLRGFNEQFF

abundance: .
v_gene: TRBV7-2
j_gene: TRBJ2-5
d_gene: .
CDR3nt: TGTGCCAGCAGCTTAGGGGTCACTATACACGGAGAGACCCAGTACTTC
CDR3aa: CASSLGVTIHGETQYF

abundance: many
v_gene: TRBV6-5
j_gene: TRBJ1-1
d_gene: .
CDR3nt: TGTGCCAGCAGTTATGGGAGGAACACTGAAGCTTTCTTT
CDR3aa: CASSYGRNTEAFF

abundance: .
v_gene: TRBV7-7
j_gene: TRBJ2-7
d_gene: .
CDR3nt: TGTGCTAGCAGCTCGGACATGGGCTACGAGCAGTACTTC
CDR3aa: CASSSDMGYEQYF

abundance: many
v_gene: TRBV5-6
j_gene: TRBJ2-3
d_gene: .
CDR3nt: TGTGCCAGCAGCTTGGCCCCGGGCAACACAGATACGCAGTATTTT
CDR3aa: CASSLAPGNTDTQYF

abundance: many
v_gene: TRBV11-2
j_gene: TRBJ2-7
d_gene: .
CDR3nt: TGTGCCAGCAGCTTAAACCCCAGGGACGAGCAGTACTTC
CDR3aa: CASSLNPRDEQYF

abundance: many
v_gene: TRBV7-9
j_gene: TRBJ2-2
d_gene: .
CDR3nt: TGTGCCAGCAGCTTGCGGAGGGGACCCGGGGAGCTGTTTTTT
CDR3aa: CASSLRRGPGELFF

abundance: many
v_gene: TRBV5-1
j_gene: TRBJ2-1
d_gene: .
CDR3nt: TGCGCCAGCACCGAGGGGGATGAGCAGTTCTTC
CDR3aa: CASTEGDEQFF

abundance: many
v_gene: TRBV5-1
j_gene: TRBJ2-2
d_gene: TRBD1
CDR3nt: TGCGCCAGCGGCGGACAGGGGTCTGCCGGGGAGCTGTTTTTT
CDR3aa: CASGGQGSAGELFF

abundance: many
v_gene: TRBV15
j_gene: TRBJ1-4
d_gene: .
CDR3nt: TGTGCCACCAGCAGACCTCCGGCAACTAATGAAAAACTGTTTTTT
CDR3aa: CATSRPPATNEKLFF

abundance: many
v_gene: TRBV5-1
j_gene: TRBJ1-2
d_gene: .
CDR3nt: TGCGCCAGCAGCTTGGACGGGGTCCCCTACTATGGCTACACCTTC
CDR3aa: CASSLDGVPYYGYTF

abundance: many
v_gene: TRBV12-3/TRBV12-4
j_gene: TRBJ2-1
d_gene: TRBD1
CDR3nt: TGTGCCAGCAGTCAATTGGGACAGGGGAGGTACAATGAGCAGTTCTTC
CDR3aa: CASSQLGQGRYNEQFF